The source of this T cell receptor beta chain is a study of tumor T cells in aggressive B-cell lymphoma (dated by TCRdb to about 2017). The library came from the immunoSEQ multiplex PCR assay. Not all clones reach the TCRdb copy of this immuneACCESS table, which keeps in-frame sequences only. Checked studies attribute under half of the gap to unresolved V genes and leave the rest unexplained. The sample yields fewer than 3,500 clones; about 89% were counted once. The leading ten clones occupy roughly 18% of the sample. Spanning cysteine to phenylalanine, the CDR3 consists of 12 amino acids. Left in the record is the CDR3 DNA by itself, 36 bases read in frame from the first base. CDR1 and CDR2 are read off the germline V gene (reference sequence) as SEHNR and FQNEAQ. As for this clone: It lacks a known antigen. One junction end disagrees with the germline gene, perhaps due to a read error.

The receptor's source is an adult with diffuse large B cell lymphoma. The chain joins TRBV7-9 to TRBJ1-6, with the D gene not confidently named. The sequenced sample was tumor tissue. Here is the DNA: TGTGCCAGCAGCTTGCGGGATTCACCCTTCCACTTT. Its translation is CASSLRDSPFHF.